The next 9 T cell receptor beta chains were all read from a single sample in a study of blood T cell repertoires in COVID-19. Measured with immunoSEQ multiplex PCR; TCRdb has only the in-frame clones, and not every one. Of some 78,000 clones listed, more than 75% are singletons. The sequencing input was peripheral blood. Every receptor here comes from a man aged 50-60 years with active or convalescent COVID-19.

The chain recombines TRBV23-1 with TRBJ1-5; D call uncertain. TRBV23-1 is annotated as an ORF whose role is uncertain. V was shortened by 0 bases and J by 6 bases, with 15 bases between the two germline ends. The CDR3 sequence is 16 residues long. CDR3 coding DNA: TGCGCCAGCAGTCAATCTAGGTTGAAGGGAGGTCAGCCCCAGCATTTT. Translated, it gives CASSQSRLKGGQPQHF.

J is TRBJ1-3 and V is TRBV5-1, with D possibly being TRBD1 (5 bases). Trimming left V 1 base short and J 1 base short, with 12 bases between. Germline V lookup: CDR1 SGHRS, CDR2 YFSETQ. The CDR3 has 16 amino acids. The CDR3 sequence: CASSLIPGGSGNTIYF. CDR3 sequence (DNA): TGCGCCAGCAGCTTGATCCCGGGGGGATCTGGAAACACCATATATTTT.

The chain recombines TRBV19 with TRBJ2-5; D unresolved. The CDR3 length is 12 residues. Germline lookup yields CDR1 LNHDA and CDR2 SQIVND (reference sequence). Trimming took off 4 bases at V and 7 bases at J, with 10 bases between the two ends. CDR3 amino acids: CASSSPLSTQYF. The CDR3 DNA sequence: TGTGCCAGTAGTAGTCCGTTGTCGACCCAGTACTTC.

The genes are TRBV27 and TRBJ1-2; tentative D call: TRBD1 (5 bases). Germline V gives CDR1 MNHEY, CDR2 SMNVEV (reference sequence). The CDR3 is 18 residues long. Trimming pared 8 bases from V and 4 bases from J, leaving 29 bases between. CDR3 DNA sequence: TGTGCCAGCGCCAAAGGTGGGGCGGGGGTATCGGGATCCTATGGCTACACCTTC. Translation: CASAKGGAGVSGSYGYTF.

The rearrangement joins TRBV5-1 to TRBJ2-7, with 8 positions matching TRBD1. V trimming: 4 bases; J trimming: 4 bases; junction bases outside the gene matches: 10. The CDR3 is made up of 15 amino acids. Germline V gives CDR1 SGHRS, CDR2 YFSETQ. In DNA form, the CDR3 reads TGCGCCAGCAGCCTTGGACGAACAGGGGGGTACGAGCAGTACTTC. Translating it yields CASSLGRTGGYEQYF. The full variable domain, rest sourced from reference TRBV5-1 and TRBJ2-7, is KAGVTQTPRYLIKTRGQQVTLSCSPISGHRSVSWYQQTPGQGLQFLFEYFSETQRNKGNFPGRFSGRQFSNSRSEMNVSTLELGDSALYLCASSLGRTGGYEQYFGPGTRLTVT.

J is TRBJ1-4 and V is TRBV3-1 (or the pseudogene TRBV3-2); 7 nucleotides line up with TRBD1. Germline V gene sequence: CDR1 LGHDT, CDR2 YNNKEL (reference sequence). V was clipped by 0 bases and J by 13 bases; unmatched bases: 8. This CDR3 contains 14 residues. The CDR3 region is CASSQDQSGDRLFF. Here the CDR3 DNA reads TGTGCCAGCAGCCAAGATCAGAGTGGGGACAGACTGTTTTTT.

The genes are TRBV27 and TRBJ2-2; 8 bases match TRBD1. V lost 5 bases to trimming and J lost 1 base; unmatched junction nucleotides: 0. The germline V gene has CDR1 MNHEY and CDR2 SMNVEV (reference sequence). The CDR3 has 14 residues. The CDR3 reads CASSDRGNTGELFF. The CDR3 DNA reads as TGTGCCAGCAGTGACAGGGGGAACACCGGGGAGCTGTTTTTT.

CDR3 sequence reads: CASRYNVNTEAFF. The CDR3 DNA is TGTGCCAGCAGGTACAACGTGAACACTGAAGCTTTCTTT. V is TRBV2 and J is TRBJ1-1; D ambiguous. The CDR3 covers 13 residues. Trimming took 6 bases from V and 0 from J, leaving 8 bases between them. Germline V gene data show CDR1 as SNHLY and CDR2 as FYNNEI.

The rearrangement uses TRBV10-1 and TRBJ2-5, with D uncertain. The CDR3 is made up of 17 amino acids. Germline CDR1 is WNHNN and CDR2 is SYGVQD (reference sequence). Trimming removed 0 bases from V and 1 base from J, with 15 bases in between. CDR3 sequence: CASSESSGPAAQETQYF. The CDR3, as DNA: TGCGCCAGCAGTGAGTCGAGTGGGCCGGCCGCCCAAGAGACCCAGTACTTC.